This TCR beta chain was profiled in a study of CD8+ T cells in alopecia areata. cDNA reverse transcribed from extracted RNA served as the sequencing template. Clones were sequenced by immunoSEQ multiplex PCR, and TCRdb holds only the in-frame ones, with some missing. Of approximately 160,000 clones in the sample, around three fifths were seen once. V dropped 2 bases and J dropped 0 bases, with 8 bases sitting between them. CDR1 MDHEN and CDR2 SYDVKM come from the germline V gene. This CDR3 is built from 15 residues. Whole-study results and caveats: Scalp clonality, together with expanded CD8+ clones among the top 100, fell significantly with tofacitinib. On tofacitinib, scalp and blood still held many of the expanded lesional clones.

Documented treatment: oral pan-JAK inhibitor, 5-10 mg twice daily. On this clone itself: What it binds is not known.

The clonotype originates from a human donor with alopecia areata. This chain links TRBV28 with TRBJ1-5; D remains unclear. This sample comprised CD4+ T cells sorted from blood, obtained at week 24, from a patient treated with tofacitinib. The CDR3 loop reads CASSLNRLSNQPQHF. The CDR3 DNA is TGTGCCAGCAGTTTAAACAGACTTAGCAATCAGCCCCAGCATTTT.